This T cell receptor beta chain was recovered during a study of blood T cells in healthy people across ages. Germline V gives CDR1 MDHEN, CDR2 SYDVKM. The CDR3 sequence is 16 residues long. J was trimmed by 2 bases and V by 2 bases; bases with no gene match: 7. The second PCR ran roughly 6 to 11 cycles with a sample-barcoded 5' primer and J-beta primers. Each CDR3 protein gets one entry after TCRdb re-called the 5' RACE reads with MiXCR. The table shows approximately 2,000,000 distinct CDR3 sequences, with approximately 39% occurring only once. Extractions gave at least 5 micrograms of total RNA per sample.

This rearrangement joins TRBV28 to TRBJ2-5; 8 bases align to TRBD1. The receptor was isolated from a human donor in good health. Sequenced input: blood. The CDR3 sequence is CASSLVSDREQETQYF. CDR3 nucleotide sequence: TGTGCCAGCAGTTTAGTATCGGACAGGGAGCAAGAGACCCAGTACTTC.